This TCR beta chain was captured in a study of CD8 T cells in Susac syndrome. Across the study: Patients with Susac syndrome were therapy-naive, on corticosteroids, or on intravenous immunoglobulin alone at the time that blood was drawn.

This clonotype has a single count. In blood CD8+ and CD4+ T cells, TCR beta underwent sequencing. TEMRA cells were enriched by FACS, and CD4+ and CD8+ T cells were negatively isolated. Trimming stripped 5 bases from V and 10 bases from J, with 21 bases between. Germline values: CDR1 MDHEN, CDR2 SYDVKM. This CDR3 is built from 15 residues. Reverse transcription of about 0.45 to 1 ug RNA was carried out with random hexamers. Across 54 Vbeta and 13 Jbeta, TCR beta CDR3 was amplified with immunoSEQ multiplex PCR. TCRdb independently ran MiXCR on the immunoSEQ multiplex PCR reads; one entry per CDR3 protein. The sample holds roughly 88,000 distinct CDR3 sequences; about 96% are singletons and the top ten take roughly 0.45%.

This clonotype was sampled from a human donor with Susac syndrome. Specimen: CD8+ T cells from PBMCs. J is TRBJ2-1 and V is TRBV28; D remains ambiguous. In DNA, the CDR3 is TGTGCCAGCAGTCCCCCTCTCGGTAGTCGATCCGAGCAGTTCTTC. Its protein product is CASSPPLGSRSEQFF.